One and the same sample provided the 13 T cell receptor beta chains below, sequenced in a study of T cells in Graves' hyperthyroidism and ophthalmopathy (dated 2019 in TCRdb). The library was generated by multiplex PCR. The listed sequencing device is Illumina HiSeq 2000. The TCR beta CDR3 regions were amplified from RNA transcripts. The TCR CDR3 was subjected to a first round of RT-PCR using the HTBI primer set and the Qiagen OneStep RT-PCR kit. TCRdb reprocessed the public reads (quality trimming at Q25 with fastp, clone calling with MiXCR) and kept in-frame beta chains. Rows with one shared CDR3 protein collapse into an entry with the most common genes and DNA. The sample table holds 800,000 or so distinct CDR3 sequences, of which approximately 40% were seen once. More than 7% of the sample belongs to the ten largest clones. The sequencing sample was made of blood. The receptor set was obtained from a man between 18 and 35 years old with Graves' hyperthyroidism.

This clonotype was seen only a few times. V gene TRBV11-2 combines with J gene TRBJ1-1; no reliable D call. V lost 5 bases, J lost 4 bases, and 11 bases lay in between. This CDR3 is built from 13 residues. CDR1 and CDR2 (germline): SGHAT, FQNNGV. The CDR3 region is CASSLWEATEAFF. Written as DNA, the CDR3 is TGTGCCAGCAGCCTGTGGGAGGCCACTGAAGCTTTCTTT. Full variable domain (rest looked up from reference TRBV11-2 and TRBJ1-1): EAGVAQSPRYKIIEKRQSVAFWCNPISGHATLYWYQQILGQGPKLLIQFQNNGVVDDSQLPKDRFSAERLKGVDSTLKIQPAKLEDSAVYLCASSLWEATEAFFGQGTRLTVV.

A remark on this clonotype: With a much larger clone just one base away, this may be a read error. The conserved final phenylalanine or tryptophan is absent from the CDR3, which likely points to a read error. The CDR3 loop is CAISAHGGDYEQYL. CDR3 DNA sequence: TGTGCCATCAGCGCTCACGGCGGAGACTACGAGCAGTACCTC. The V and J genes are TRBV10-3 and TRBJ2-7; no definite D call. The CDR3 loop spans 14 amino acids. Germline CDR1 is ENHRY and CDR2 is SYGVKD. V was shortened by 6 bases and J by 3 bases, with 15 bases between the two germline ends.

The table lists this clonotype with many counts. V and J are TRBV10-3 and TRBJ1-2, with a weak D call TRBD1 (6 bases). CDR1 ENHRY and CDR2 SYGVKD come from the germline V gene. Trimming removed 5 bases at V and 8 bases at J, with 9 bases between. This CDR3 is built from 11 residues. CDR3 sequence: CAISNRDGYTF. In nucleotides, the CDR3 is TGTGCCATCAGTAACAGGGACGGCTACACCTTC.

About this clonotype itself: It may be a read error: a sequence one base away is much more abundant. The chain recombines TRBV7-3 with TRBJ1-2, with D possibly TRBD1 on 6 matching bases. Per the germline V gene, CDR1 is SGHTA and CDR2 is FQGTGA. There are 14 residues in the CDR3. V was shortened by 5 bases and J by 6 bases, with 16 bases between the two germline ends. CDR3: CASSPDGQNHGYTF. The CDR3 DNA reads TGTGCCAGCAGCCCCGACGGACAGAACCATGGCTACACCTTC. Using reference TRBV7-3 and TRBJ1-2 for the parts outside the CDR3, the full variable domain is GAGVSQTPSNKVTEKGKYVELRCDPISGHTALYWYRQSLGQGPEFLIYFQGTGAADDSGLPNDRFFAVRPEGSVSTLKIQRTERGDSAVYLCASSPDGQNHGYTFGSGTRLTVV.

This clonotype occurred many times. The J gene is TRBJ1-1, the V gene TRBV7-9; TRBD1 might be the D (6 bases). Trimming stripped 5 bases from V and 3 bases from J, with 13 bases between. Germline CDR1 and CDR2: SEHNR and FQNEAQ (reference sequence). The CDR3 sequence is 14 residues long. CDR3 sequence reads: CASSRQVRDTEAFF. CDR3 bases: TGTGCCAGCAGCCGACAGGTCCGGGACACTGAAGCTTTCTTT.

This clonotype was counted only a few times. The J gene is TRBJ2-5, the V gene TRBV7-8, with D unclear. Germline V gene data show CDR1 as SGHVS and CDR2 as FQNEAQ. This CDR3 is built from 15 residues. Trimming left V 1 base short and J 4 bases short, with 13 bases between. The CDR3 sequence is CASSLEGPRGETQYF. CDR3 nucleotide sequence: TGTGCCAGCAGCTTAGAAGGACCCAGAGGAGAGACCCAGTACTTC.

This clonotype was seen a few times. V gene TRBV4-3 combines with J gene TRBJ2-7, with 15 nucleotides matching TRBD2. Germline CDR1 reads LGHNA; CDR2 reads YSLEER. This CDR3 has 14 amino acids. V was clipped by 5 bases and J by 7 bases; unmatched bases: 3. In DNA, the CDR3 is TGCGCCAGCAGCTCCGGGACTAGCGGGAGGGAGCAGTACTTC. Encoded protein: CASSSGTSGREQYF.

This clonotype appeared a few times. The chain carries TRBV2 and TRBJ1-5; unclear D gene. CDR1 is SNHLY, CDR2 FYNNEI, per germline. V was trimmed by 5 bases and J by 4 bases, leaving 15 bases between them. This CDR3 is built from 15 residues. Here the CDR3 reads CASSLEGLNNQPQHF. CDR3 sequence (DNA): TGTGCCAGCAGTTTGGAAGGGCTCAATAATCAGCCCCAGCATTTT. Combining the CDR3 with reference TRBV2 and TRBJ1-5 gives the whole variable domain EPEVTQTPSHQVTQMGQEVILRCVPISNHLYFYWYRQILGQKVEFLVSFYNNEISEKSEIFDDQFSVERPDGSNFTLKIRSTKLEDSAMYFCASSLEGLNNQPQHFGDGTRLSIL.

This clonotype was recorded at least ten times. CDR3 in DNA: TGTGCCAGCAGCTTAAGGGGGACAGTGGCTTTCTTT. Its translation is CASSLRGTVAFF. The V and J genes are TRBV7-9 and TRBJ1-1, with TRBD1 identical over 7 bases. The CDR3 runs to 12 residues. The junction had 5 bases not matched to a gene; V was cut back by 2 bases and J by 11 bases. Germline V gene lookup returns CDR1 SEHNR and CDR2 FQNEAQ (reference sequence). The whole variable domain, remainder taken from reference TRBV7-9 and TRBJ1-1, is DTGVSQNPRHKITKRGQNVTFRCDPISEHNRLYWYRQTLGQGPEFLTYFQNEAQLEKSRLLSDRFSAERPKGSFSTLEIQRTEQGDSAMYLCASSLRGTVAFFGQGTRLTVV.

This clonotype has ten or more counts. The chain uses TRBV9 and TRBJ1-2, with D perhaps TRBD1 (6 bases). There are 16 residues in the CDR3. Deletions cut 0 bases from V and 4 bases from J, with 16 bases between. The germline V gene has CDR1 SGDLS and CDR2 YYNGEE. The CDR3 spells CASSVGPDRTGYGYTF. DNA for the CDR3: TGTGCCAGCAGCGTAGGGCCAGACAGGACGGGCTATGGCTACACCTTC. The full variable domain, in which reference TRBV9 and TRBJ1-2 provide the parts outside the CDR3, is DSGVTQTPKHLITATGQRVTLRCSPRSGDLSVYWYQQSLDQGLQFLIQYYNGEERAKGNILERFSAQQFPDLHSELNLSSLELGDSALYFCASSVGPDRTGYGYTFGSGTRLTVV.

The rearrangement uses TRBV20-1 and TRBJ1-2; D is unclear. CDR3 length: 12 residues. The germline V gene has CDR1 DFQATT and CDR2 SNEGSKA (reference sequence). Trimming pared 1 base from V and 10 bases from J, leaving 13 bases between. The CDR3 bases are TGCAGTGCTAGAGGGGCGGCTCGTAACTACACCTTC. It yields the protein CSARGAARNYTF.

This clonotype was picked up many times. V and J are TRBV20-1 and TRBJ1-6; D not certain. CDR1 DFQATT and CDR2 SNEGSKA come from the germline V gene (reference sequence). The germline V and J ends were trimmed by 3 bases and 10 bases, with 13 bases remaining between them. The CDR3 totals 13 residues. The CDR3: CSARWDPSSPLHF. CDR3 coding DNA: TGCAGTGCTAGGTGGGATCCATCCTCACCCCTCCACTTT.

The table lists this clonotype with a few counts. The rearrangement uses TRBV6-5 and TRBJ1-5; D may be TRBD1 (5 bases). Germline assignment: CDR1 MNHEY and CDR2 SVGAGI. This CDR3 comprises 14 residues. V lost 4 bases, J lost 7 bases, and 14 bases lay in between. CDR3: CASSSTVGNQPQHF. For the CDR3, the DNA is TGTGCCAGCAGTTCGACAGTTGGAAACCAGCCCCAGCATTTT.